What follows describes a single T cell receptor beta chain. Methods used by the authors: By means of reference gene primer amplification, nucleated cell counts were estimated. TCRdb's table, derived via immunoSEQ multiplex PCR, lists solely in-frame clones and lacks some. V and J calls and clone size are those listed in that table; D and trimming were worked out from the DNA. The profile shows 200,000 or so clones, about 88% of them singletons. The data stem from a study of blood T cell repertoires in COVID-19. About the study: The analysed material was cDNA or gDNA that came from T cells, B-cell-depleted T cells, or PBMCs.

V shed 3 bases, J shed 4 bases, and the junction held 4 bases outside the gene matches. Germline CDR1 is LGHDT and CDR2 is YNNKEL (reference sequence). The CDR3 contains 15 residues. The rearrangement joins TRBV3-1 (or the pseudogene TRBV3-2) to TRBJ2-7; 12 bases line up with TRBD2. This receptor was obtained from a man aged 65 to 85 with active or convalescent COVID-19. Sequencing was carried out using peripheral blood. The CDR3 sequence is CASSQFGLAGYEQYF. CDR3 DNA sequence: TGTGCCAGCAGCCAGTTTGGACTAGCGGGATACGAGCAGTACTTC.